The source of this T cell receptor beta chain is a study of blood T cell repertoires in COVID-19. Study in general: T cells, B-cell-depleted T cells, or PBMCs provided the cDNA or gDNA that served as material.

TCRdb's copy holds only in-frame clones and misses some; the assay was immunoSEQ multiplex PCR. This sample has roughly 70,000 clones, with roughly four fifths found just once. V was trimmed by 5 bases and J by 7 bases, leaving 12 bases between them. Germline lookup yields CDR1 MDHEN and CDR2 SYDVKM. The CDR3 covers 12 residues. Sequencing was performed on peripheral blood. V and J are TRBV28 and TRBJ2-7; no firm D call. This receptor was identified in a man in his 60s with COVID-19, enrolled during active disease. This CDR3 is CASSPIPREQYF. CDR3 nucleotides: TGTGCCAGCAGTCCTATCCCTCGGGAGCAGTACTTC.